These 25 T cell receptor beta chains originate from one sample sequenced in a study of cytomegalovirus exposure and HLA in healthy donors. With 60 Vbeta and 13 Jbeta primers, the PCR was carried out. Clones were sequenced by immunoSEQ multiplex PCR, and TCRdb holds only the in-frame ones, with some missing. In the table there are roughly 110,000 clones, roughly three quarters of which are singletons. The sequenced material came from PBMCs. All receptors come from a man aged 18 to 29 in good health and CMV-seronegative.

V is TRBV19 and J is TRBJ1-2; 7 nucleotides align to TRBD1. The germline gives CDR1 LNHDA, CDR2 SQIVND (reference sequence). The CDR3 consists of 17 residues. J lost 7 bases, V lost 0 bases, and 14 bases had no gene match. CDR3 sequence: CASSIDGPTGQIVGYTF. CDR3 coding DNA: TGTGCCAGTAGTATAGATGGGCCTACGGGACAGATAGTTGGCTACACCTTC.

Remarks on this clone: Other DNA sequences in the same sample also yield this CDR3. The chain couples TRBV15 to TRBJ2-7, with D maybe TRBD1 (5 bases). V gave up 0 bases and J gave up 3 bases, with 12 bases separating them. Looked up from germline, CDR1 is LNHNV and CDR2 is YYDKDF (reference sequence). The CDR3 consists of 15 residues. Here the CDR3 reads CATSRDQGSYYEQYF. The CDR3 DNA follows: TGTGCCACCAGCAGAGATCAGGGTAGTTACTACGAGCAGTACTTC. Drawing the rest from reference TRBV15 and TRBJ2-7, the complete variable domain is DAMVIQNPRYQVTQFGKPVTLSCSQTLNHNVMYWYQQKSSQAPKLLFHYYDKDFNNEADTPDNFQSRRPNTSFCFLDIRSPGLGDTAMYLCATSRDQGSYYEQYFGPGTRLTVT.

This chain joins TRBV7-2 and TRBJ2-7; D may be TRBD2 (5 bases). The CDR3 is 14 residues long. Trimming took off 5 bases at V and 0 bases at J, with 11 bases between the two ends. From germline, CDR1 is SGHTA and CDR2 FQGNSA. The CDR3 DNA is TGTGCCAGCAGCCCGGACGGGATCTCCTACGAGCAGTACTTC. Its translation is CASSPDGISYEQYF.

The chain employs TRBV7-2 and TRBJ2-7; the match to TRBD2 covers 11 bases. From germline, CDR1 is SGHTA and CDR2 FQGNSA. Trimming took 5 bases from V and 2 from J; bases not matched to a gene: 5. The CDR3 is made up of 15 amino acids. The CDR3 spells CASSPGLAETYEQYF. The CDR3 DNA reads TGTGCCAGCAGCCCGGGACTAGCGGAGACCTACGAGCAGTACTTC.

The rearrangement uses TRBV20-1 and TRBJ2-1; 7 nucleotides match TRBD1. This CDR3 contains 10 residues. Losses at the gene ends were 6 bases for V and 12 bases for J; bases not matched to a gene: 5. Germline-derived CDR1 and CDR2 are DFQATT and SNEGSKA (reference sequence). Written as DNA, the CDR3 is TGCAGTGCCCGAGGGGGCGGGCAGTTCTTC. Amino acids: CSARGGGQFF.

The CDR3 loop reads CASSYVSGGKNIQYF. For the CDR3, the DNA is TGTGCCAGCAGTTACGTTAGCGGGGGAAAAAACATTCAGTACTTC. V usage is TRBV6-6 and J usage is TRBJ2-4; 9 nucleotides match TRBD2. CDR3 size: 15 residues. Germline CDR1 reads MNHNY; CDR2 reads SVGAGI (reference sequence). V shed 2 bases, J shed 4 bases, and the junction held 3 bases outside the gene matches.

This chain uses TRBV7-2 with TRBJ2-1; unclear D gene. The germline V gene encodes CDR1 SGHTA and CDR2 FQGNSA. The CDR3 contains 13 residues. The V gene lost 6 bases and the J gene lost 15 bases, with 21 bases spanning the gap. The DNA of the CDR3 is TGTGCCAGCAGTCTTCCCAATGAGGAAGCCCCGTTCTTC. Translation gives CASSLPNEEAPFF. Full variable domain (missing parts from reference TRBV7-2 and TRBJ2-1): GAGVSQSPSNKVTEKGKDVELRCDPISGHTALYWYRQSLGQGLEFLIYFQGNSAPDKSGLPSDRFSAERTGGSVSTLTIQRTQQEDSAVYLCASSLPNEEAPFFGPGTRLTVL.

The V call is TRBV29-1, the J call TRBJ2-1; 7 bases match TRBD2. CDR3 length: 16 amino acids. The germline CDR1 and CDR2 sequences are SQVTM and ANQGSEA. V trimming: 2 bases; J trimming: 0 bases; junction bases outside the gene matches: 7. CDR3 DNA sequence: TGCAGCGTTGAATTGGCGGGGGAGAGCTCCTACAATGAGCAGTTCTTC. This sequence encodes CSVELAGESSYNEQFF.

This chain connects TRBV18 to TRBJ1-1; 10 bases agree with TRBD1. The CDR3 consists of 13 residues. Germline CDR1 reads KGHSH; CDR2 reads LQKENI. The V gene end was trimmed by 6 bases and the J gene end by 7 bases; junction bases not matched to a gene: 5. The CDR3 loop is CASSTGTGVEAFF. CDR3 coding DNA: TGTGCCAGCTCGACCGGGACAGGGGTTGAAGCTTTCTTT.

The V and J genes are TRBV11-2 and TRBJ2-2; D is ambiguous. The CDR3 has 13 amino acids. CDR1 is SGHAT, CDR2 FQNNGV, per germline. Trimming took off 2 bases at V and 6 bases at J, with 7 bases between the two ends. CDR3 sequence reads: CASSLITAGELFF. The DNA of the CDR3 is TGTGCCAGCAGCTTAATTACGGCCGGGGAGCTGTTTTTT. Drawing the rest from reference TRBV11-2 and TRBJ2-2, the complete variable domain is EAGVAQSPRYKIIEKRQSVAFWCNPISGHATLYWYQQILGQGPKLLIQFQNNGVVDDSQLPKDRFSAERLKGVDSTLKIQPAKLEDSAVYLCASSLITAGELFFGEGSRLTVL.

CDR3 residues: CASSDRGLGSTDTQYF. Written as DNA, the CDR3 is TGTGCCAGCAGTGACAGGGGGCTAGGGAGCACAGATACGCAGTATTTT. The rearrangement links TRBV6-4 to TRBJ2-3, with TRBD1 matching 7 bases. J lost 0 bases, V lost 2 bases, and 5 bases had no gene match. Germline V gene data show CDR1 as MRHNA and CDR2 as SNTAGT. There are 16 residues in the CDR3.

This clone was found a few times. The CDR3 sequence is CASTVRDSLSSNYGYTF. The CDR3 coding sequence is TGTGCCAGTACCGTTCGGGACTCCCTGTCTTCTAACTATGGCTACACCTTC. This chain links TRBV19 with TRBJ1-2; tentatively, D is TRBD1 (5 bases). Looked up from germline, CDR1 is LNHDA and CDR2 is SQIVND (reference sequence). This CDR3 comprises 17 residues. V gave up 7 bases and J gave up 0 bases, with 21 bases separating them.

The rearrangement uses TRBV10-3 and TRBJ1-1; D is possibly TRBD1 (6 bases). The CDR3 sequence is 16 residues long. Trimming removed 4 bases from V and 4 bases from J, with 19 bases in between. The V gene's germline CDR1 is ENHRY and CDR2 SYGVKD. DNA for the CDR3: TGTGCCATCAGTGTTCAGGACAGCCTGGTGGGCACTGAAGCTTTCTTT. Its protein is CAISVQDSLVGTEAFF.

This rearrangement joins TRBV2 to TRBJ2-3; TRBD1 matches at 7 bases. Germline V lookup: CDR1 SNHLY, CDR2 FYNNEI. CDR3 length: 15 amino acids. The V and J ends lost 6 bases and 4 bases, in that order; junction bases with no gene match: 10. The CDR3 spells CASRGTEVRSDTQYF. The CDR3 DNA reads TGTGCCAGCAGGGGGACAGAGGTTCGGTCAGATACGCAGTATTTT.

This clone was seen a handful of times. V and J are TRBV6-1 and TRBJ1-1, with 8 bases identical to TRBD1. Germline lookup yields CDR1 MNHNS and CDR2 SASEGT. The V gene end was trimmed by 4 bases and the J gene end by 5 bases; junction bases not matched to a gene: 6. This CDR3 is built from 14 residues. CDR3 sequence reads: CASSGQDRETEAFF. The CDR3 bases are TGTGCCAGCAGTGGACAGGACAGGGAGACTGAAGCTTTCTTT.

This chain joins TRBV2 and TRBJ2-6, with D perhaps TRBD1 (5 bases). CDR1 SNHLY and CDR2 FYNNEI come from the germline V gene. CDR3 length: 17 amino acids. Between the trimmed V and J ends, which lost 3 bases and 0 bases, there was a span of 12 bases. For the CDR3, the DNA is TGTGCCAGCAGTGACCTGGGGCTAGTCTCTGGGGCCAACGTCCTGACTTTC. Protein: CASSDLGLVSGANVLTF.

The chain is built from TRBV28 and TRBJ1-5, with 8 bases aligning to TRBD1. The ends lost 4 bases at V and 6 bases at J; junction bases unmatched: 2. The CDR3 runs to 13 residues. Germline V gene sequence: CDR1 MDHEN, CDR2 SYDVKM. The CDR3 is CASSSGGIQPQHF. The CDR3 region has the DNA TGTGCCAGCAGTTCAGGGGGCATTCAGCCCCAGCATTTT.

The chain uses TRBV2 and TRBJ1-6; TRBD1 aligns across 8 bases. Germline V CDR1 and CDR2: SNHLY, FYNNEI. Unmatched junction bases numbered 4, after V lost 5 bases and J lost 7 bases. The CDR3 extends over 14 amino acids. Written as DNA, the CDR3 is TGTGCCAGCAGTCCCGGACAGGGAAATTCACCCCTCCACTTT. Translating gives CASSPGQGNSPLHF. Based on the CDR3 plus reference TRBV2 and TRBJ1-6, the full variable domain is EPEVTQTPSHQVTQMGQEVILRCVPISNHLYFYWYRQILGQKVEFLVSFYNNEISEKSEIFDDQFSVERPDGSNFTLKIRSTKLEDSAMYFCASSPGQGNSPLHFGNGTRLTVT.

The gene calls are TRBV27 and TRBJ1-5; 7 nucleotides match TRBD1. V dropped 5 bases and J dropped 6; count of bases not matched to a gene: 16. CDR1 and CDR2 from the germline V gene are MNHEY and SMNVEV (reference sequence). The CDR3 extends over 17 amino acids. CDR3 bases: TGTGCCAGCAGTCCTGGGGGCGGACAGGCCACGCGTCAGCCCCAGCATTTT. It translates to CASSPGGGQATRQPQHF.

CDR3 bases: TGTGCCAGCAGTTTCCGGGACAGGGATCTTAGTTGGTACTTC. Its translation is CASSFRDRDLSWYF. The chain carries TRBV28 and TRBJ2-7; 9 nucleotides match TRBD1. Germline CDR1 is MDHEN and CDR2 is SYDVKM. The CDR3 totals 14 residues. V dropped 3 bases and J dropped 12; count of bases not matched to a gene: 12.

This clone was seen a handful of times. The V gene is TRBV11-2, the J gene TRBJ2-5, with 9 positions matching TRBD1. Trimming at V came to 5 bases and at J to 7 bases, leaving 5 bases not matched to a gene. CDR1 and CDR2 from the germline V gene are SGHAT and FQNNGV. This CDR3 comprises 13 residues. The CDR3 loop reads CASSAYRGLTQYF. The CDR3 bases are TGTGCCAGCAGCGCCTACAGGGGGCTGACCCAGTACTTC.

This chain joins TRBV4-3 and TRBJ2-2; D is perhaps TRBD1 (6 bases). This CDR3 comprises 14 residues. Trimming removed 5 bases at V and 1 base at J, with 8 bases between. Germline V gives CDR1 LGHNA, CDR2 YSLEER. CDR3 sequence: CASSVGQNTGELFF. CDR3 coding DNA: TGCGCCAGCAGCGTGGGACAGAACACCGGGGAGCTGTTTTTT.

V gene TRBV2 combines with J gene TRBJ2-3; the match to TRBD2 covers 12 bases. The trim removed 7 bases at V and 1 base at J, leaving 3 bases unmatched. The CDR3 extends over 15 amino acids. Per germline, CDR1 SNHLY and CDR2 FYNNEI. Written as DNA, the CDR3 is TGTGCCAGCACCAGACTAGCGGGGGGCACAGATACGCAGTATTTT. Amino acid sequence: CASTRLAGGTDTQYF. The whole variable domain, filled in from reference TRBV2 and TRBJ2-3, reads EPEVTQTPSHQVTQMGQEVILRCVPISNHLYFYWYRQILGQKVEFLVSFYNNEISEKSEIFDDQFSVERPDGSNFTLKIRSTKLEDSAMYFCASTRLAGGTDTQYFGPGTRLTVL.

This chain connects TRBV11-3 to TRBJ2-1; TRBD2 matches at 9 bases. The CDR3 runs 14 residues. Germline loops: CDR1 SGHNT, CDR2 YENEEA. V lost 5 bases and J lost 4; bases outside the gene matches: 3. CDR3 region: CASSQSGGYNEQFF. In DNA, the CDR3 is TGTGCCAGCAGCCAAAGCGGGGGGTACAATGAGCAGTTCTTC.

The rearrangement uses TRBV6-5 and TRBJ1-2, with D possibly being TRBD1 (6 bases). The CDR3 contains 14 residues. Germline assignment: CDR1 MNHEY and CDR2 SVGAGI. V lost 7 bases and J lost 5, with 17 bases in between. The CDR3 DNA follows: TGTGCCAGCACTCACCGGGGGGGCGGATATGGCTACACCTTC. It codes for CASTHRGGGYGYTF.